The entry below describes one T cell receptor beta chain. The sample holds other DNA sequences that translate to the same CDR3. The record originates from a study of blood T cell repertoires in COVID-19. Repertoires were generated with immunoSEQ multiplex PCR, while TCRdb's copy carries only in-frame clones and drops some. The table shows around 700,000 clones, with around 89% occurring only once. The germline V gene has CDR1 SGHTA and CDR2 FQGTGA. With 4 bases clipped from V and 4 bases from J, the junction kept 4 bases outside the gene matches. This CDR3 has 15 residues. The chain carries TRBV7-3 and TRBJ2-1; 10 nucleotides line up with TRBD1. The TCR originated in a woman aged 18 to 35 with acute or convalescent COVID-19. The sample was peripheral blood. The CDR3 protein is CASSYPGQGYNEQFF. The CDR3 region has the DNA TGTGCCAGCAGCTACCCGGGACAGGGGTACAATGAGCAGTTCTTC.